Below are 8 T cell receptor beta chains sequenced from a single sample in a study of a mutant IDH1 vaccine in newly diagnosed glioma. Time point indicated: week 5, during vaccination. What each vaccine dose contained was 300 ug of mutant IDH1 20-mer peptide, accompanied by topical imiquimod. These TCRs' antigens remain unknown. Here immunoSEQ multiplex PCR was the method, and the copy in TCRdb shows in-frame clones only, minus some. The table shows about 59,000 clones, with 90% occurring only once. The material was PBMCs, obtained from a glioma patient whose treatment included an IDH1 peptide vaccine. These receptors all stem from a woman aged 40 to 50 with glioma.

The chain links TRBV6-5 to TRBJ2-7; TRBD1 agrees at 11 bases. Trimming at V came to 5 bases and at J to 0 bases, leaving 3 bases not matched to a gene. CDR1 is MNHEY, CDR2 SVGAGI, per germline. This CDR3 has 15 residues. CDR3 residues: CASSPGQGASYEQYF. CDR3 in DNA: TGTGCCAGCAGTCCCGGACAGGGGGCCTCCTACGAGCAGTACTTC.

CDR3 amino acids: CAIRGEYSYNEQFF. As DNA, the CDR3 is TGTGCCATCAGGGGGGAGTACTCCTACAATGAGCAGTTCTTC. This sequence joins TRBV10-3 and TRBJ2-1, with D possibly called TRBD1 or TRBD2 (5 bases each). This CDR3 has 14 amino acids. Germline values: CDR1 ENHRY, CDR2 SYGVKD. V lost 6 bases and J 0 bases, leaving 9 bases between the germline ends.

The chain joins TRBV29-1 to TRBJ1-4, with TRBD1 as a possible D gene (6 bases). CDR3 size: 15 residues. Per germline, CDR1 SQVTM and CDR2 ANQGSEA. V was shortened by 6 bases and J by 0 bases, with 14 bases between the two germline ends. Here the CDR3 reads CSVSRQGTTNEKLFF. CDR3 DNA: TGCAGCGTGAGTCGTCAGGGGACAACTAATGAAAAACTGTTTTTT.

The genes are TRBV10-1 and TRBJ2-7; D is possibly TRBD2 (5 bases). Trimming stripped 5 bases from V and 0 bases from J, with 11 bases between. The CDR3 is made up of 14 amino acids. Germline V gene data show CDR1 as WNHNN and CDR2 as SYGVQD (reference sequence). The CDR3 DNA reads TGCGCCAGCAGTAAAGCGGACGGCTCCTACGAGCAGTACTTC. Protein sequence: CASSKADGSYEQYF.

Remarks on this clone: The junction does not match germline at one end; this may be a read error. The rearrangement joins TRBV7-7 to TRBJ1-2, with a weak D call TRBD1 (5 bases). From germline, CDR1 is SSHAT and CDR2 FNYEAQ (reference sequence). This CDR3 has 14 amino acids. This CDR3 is CASSFGAGSGGYTF. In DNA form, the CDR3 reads TGTGCTAGCAGCTTTGGAGCAGGGAGCGGAGGCTACACCTTC.

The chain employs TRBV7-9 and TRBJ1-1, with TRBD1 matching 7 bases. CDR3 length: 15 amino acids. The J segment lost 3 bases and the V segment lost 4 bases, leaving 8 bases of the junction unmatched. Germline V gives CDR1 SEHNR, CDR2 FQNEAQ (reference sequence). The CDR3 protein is CASSSYRGADTEAFF. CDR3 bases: TGTGCCAGCAGCTCTTACAGGGGCGCGGACACTGAAGCTTTCTTT.

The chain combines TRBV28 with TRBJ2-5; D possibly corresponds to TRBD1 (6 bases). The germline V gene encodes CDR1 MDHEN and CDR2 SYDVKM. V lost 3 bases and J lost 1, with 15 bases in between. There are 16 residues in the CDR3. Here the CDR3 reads CASSFKLAGAQETQYF. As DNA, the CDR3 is TGTGCCAGCAGTTTTAAGCTAGCAGGGGCCCAAGAGACCCAGTACTTC.

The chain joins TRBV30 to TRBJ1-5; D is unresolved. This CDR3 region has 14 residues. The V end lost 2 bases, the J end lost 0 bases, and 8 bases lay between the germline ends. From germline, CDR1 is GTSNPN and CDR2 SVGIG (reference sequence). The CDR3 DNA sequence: TGTGCCTGGAGTACGAGCAATAGCAATCAGCCCCAGCATTTT. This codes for CAWSTSNSNQPQHF.